Described below is a single T cell receptor beta chain sequence and its context. Its antigen is currently unknown. Clones were read by immunoSEQ multiplex PCR, and TCRdb kept only the in-frame ones, dropping some. The sample contains more than 140,000 clones, roughly nine tenths of which appear only once. The sample originates from a study of T cell responses to AZD1222 COVID-19 vaccine. About the research overall: The analysis combined second doses at about 4 or about 12 weeks.

Study outcomes and limitations: Increased Spike-specific TCR breadth and depth were observed after two AZD1222 doses.

This clonotype was obtained from an adult in good health. The source material was peripheral blood, sampled on day 0 of AZD1222 vaccination.

CDR3 in amino acids: CASSESGGVQPQHF. The CDR3 DNA follows: TGTGCCAGCAGTGAATCAGGGGGTGTTCAGCCCCAGCATTTT. The chain couples TRBV6-4 to TRBJ1-5; 7 bases map to TRBD1. This CDR3 spans 14 amino acids. Germline lookup yields CDR1 MRHNA and CDR2 SNTAGT. Losses at the gene ends were 3 bases for V and 6 bases for J; bases not matched to a gene: 5.